The entry below describes one T cell receptor beta chain. Its antigen is currently unknown. These data originate in a study of shared clonotypes between healthy human individuals. The study, taken as a whole, reports: Estimated clonotype richness was generally higher in naive than memory subsets.

This CDR3 region has 15 residues. The V end lost 3 bases, the J end lost 4 bases, and 15 bases lay between the germline ends. The germline CDR1 and CDR2 sequences are SGHTA and FQGNSA. The assay was immunoSEQ multiplex PCR, and TCRdb's table has in-frame clones only and misses some. The sample includes some 2,100,000 clones, under 97% of them seen just once. This TCR was recovered from a man between 18 and 35 years old in good health. Sequencing used naive CD4+ T cells sorted from blood. Regarding subset: CD45RA+ positively selected. The chain is built from TRBV7-2 and TRBJ1-1; D is unresolved. CDR3 nucleotides: TGTGCCAGCAGCTTTTCCCCGGGCTCGGGCACTGAAGCTTTCTTT. This sequence encodes CASSFSPGSGTEAFF.